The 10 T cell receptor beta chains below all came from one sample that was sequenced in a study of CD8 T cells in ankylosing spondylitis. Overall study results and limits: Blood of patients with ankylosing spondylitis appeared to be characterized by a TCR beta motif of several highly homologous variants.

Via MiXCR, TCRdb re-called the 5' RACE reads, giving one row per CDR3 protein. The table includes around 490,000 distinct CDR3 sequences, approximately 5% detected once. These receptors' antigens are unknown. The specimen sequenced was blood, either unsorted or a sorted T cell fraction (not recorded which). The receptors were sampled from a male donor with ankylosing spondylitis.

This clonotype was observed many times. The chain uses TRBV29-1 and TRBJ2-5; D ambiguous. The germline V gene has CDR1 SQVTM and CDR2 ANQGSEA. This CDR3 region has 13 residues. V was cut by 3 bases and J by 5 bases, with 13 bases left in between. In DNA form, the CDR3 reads TGCAGCGTTGAGGGGAAAATGAGGGAGACCCAGTACTTC. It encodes CSVEGKMRETQYF.

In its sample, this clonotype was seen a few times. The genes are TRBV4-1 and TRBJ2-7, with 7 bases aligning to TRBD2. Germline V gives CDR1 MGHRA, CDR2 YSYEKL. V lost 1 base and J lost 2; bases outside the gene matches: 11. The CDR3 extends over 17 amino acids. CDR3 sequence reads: CASSQGPLLAHPYEQYF. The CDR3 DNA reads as TGCGCCAGCAGCCAAGGCCCCCTACTAGCGCACCCCTACGAGCAGTACTTC.

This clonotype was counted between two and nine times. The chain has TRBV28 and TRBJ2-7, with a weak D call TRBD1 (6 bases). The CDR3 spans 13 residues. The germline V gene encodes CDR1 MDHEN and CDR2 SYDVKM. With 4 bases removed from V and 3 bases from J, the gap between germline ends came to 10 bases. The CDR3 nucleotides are TGTGCCAGCAGTTATGGACAGCTCTACGAGCAGTACTTC. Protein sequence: CASSYGQLYEQYF.

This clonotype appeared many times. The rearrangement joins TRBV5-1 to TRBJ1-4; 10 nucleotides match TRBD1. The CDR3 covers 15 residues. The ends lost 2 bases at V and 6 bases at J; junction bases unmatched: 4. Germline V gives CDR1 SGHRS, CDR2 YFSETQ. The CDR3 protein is CASSFAGTGDEKLFF. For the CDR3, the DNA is TGCGCCAGCAGCTTTGCCGGGACAGGGGATGAAAAACTGTTTTTT.

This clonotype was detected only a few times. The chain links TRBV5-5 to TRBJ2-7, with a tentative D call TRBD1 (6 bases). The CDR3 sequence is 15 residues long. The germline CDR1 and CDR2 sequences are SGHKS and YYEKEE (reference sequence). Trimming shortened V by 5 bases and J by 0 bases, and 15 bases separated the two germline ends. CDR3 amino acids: CASSSRDTNSYEQYF. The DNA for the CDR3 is TGTGCCAGCAGTTCCCGGGACACCAACTCCTACGAGCAGTACTTC.

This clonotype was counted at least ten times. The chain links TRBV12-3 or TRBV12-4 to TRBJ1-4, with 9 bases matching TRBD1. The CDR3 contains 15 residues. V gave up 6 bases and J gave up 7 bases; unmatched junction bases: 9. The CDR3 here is CASRKQGASGEKLFF. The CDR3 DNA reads TGTGCCAGCAGGAAACAGGGGGCTAGCGGTGAAAAACTGTTTTTT.

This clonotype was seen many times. CDR3 amino acids: CASSPGWGRGPGEQYF. The CDR3 nucleotides are TGTGCCAGCAGTCCCGGGTGGGGCAGGGGGCCAGGAGAGCAGTACTTC. V gene TRBV12-3 or TRBV12-4 combines with J gene TRBJ2-7; 8 positions match TRBD1. The CDR3 runs to 16 residues. Trimming at V came to 5 bases and at J to 7 bases, leaving 16 bases not matched to a gene.

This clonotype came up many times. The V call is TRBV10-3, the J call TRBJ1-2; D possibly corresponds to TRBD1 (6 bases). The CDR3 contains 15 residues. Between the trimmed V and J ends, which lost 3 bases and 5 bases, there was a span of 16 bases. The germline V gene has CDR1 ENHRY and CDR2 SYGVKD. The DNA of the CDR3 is TGTGCCATCAGTGAACCGGGACACGGGAAGTATGGCTACACCTTC. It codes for CAISEPGHGKYGYTF.

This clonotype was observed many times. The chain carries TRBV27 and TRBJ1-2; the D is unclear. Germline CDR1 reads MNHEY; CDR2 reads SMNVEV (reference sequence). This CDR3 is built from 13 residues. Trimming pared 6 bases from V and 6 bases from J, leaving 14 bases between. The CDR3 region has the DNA TGTGCCAGCAGCCCAGGATGGTCCCATGGCTACACCTTC. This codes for CASSPGWSHGYTF.

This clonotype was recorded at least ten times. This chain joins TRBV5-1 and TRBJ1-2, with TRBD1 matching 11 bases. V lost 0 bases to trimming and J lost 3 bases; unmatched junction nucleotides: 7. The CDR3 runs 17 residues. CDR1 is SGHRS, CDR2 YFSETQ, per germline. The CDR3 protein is CASSLAARTGGYYGYTF. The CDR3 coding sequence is TGCGCCAGCAGCTTGGCTGCAAGGACAGGGGGCTACTATGGCTACACCTTC.